Presented here are 30 T cell receptor beta chains from one specimen sequenced in a study of blood T cell repertoires in COVID-19. TCRdb's table, derived via immunoSEQ multiplex PCR, lists solely in-frame clones and lacks some. This table has more than 250,000 clones, approximately 87% appearing once. Sequenced input: peripheral blood. The receptors stem from a human donor in a cohort sampled during active COVID-19.

This clone occurred once. One junction end does not reproduce the germline sequence, and a read error may be involved. The CDR3 loop is CASSLAVAGVGTGELFF. The CDR3 DNA reads TGTGCTAGCAGCTTAGCGGTGGCGGGAGTGGGCACCGGGGAGCTGTTTTTT. J is TRBJ2-2 and V is TRBV7-7; 7 positions match TRBD2. CDR3 length equals 17 residues. Germline V gene data show CDR1 as SSHAT and CDR2 as FNYEAQ (reference sequence).

J is TRBJ2-2 and V is TRBV21-1; no check of the table's D call, TRBD1, against the DNA was made. TRBV21-1 is classified as a pseudogene. This CDR3 is 14 amino acids long. As DNA, the CDR3 is TGTGCCAGCACGGGACAGGGAGAGACCGGGGAGCTGTTTTTT. Encoded protein: CASTGQGETGELFF.

CDR3 protein: CASSLGSYTDTQYF. The CDR3 DNA follows: TGTGCCAGCAGCTTAGGGTCCTACACAGATACGCAGTATTTT. The rearrangement joins TRBV7-9 to TRBJ2-3; no reliable D call. The CDR3 sequence is 14 residues long. Trimming removed 1 base at V and 2 bases at J, with 7 bases between. The germline V gene has CDR1 SEHNR and CDR2 FQNEAQ (reference sequence). The full variable domain, with the rest looked up from reference TRBV7-9 and TRBJ2-3, is DTGVSQNPRHKITKRGQNVTFRCDPISEHNRLYWYRQTLGQGPEFLTYFQNEAQLEKSRLLSDRFSAERPKGSFSTLEIQRTEQGDSAMYLCASSLGSYTDTQYFGPGTRLTVL.

This chain's CDR3 is CASSISASGLRNTGELFF. In nucleotides, the CDR3 is TGTGCCAGCAGCATCTCCGCTAGCGGTCTGCGTAACACCGGGGAGCTGTTTTTT. The rearrangement uses TRBV13 and TRBJ2-2; 7 bases are a match to TRBD2. The CDR3 loop spans 18 amino acids. The germline gives CDR1 PRHDT, CDR2 FYEKMQ (reference sequence). V lost 5 bases to trimming and J lost 2 bases; unmatched junction nucleotides: 14.

The chain carries TRBV19 and TRBJ2-3, with 8 bases lining up with TRBD1. Per the germline V gene, CDR1 is LNHDA and CDR2 is SQIVND (reference sequence). J gave up 4 bases and V 5 bases, and 8 bases lay outside the gene matches. The CDR3 totals 15 residues. DNA of the CDR3: TGTGCCAGTAGTGGACAGGGTAAAGGGCCAGATACGCAGTATTTT. Encoded protein: CASSGQGKGPDTQYF.

The chain links TRBV9 to TRBJ2-3; 9 bases align to TRBD1. CDR3 size: 14 residues. J was trimmed by 5 bases and V by 3 bases; bases with no gene match: 4. Germline CDR1 and CDR2: SGDLS and YYNGEE. As DNA, the CDR3 is TGTGCCAGCAGCGCCCGACAGGGGGGAGATACGCAGTATTTT. Residues: CASSARQGGDTQYF.

The V gene is TRBV7-6, the J gene TRBJ2-1; the D gene is possibly TRBD2 (6 bases). The V and J ends lost 1 base and 3 bases respectively, with 16 bases between them. Germline V gives CDR1 SGHVS, CDR2 FNYEAQ. The CDR3 contains 17 residues. CDR3 sequence (DNA): TGTGCCAGCAGCTTAGAGTCTATAGCGGTGATCTACAATGAGCAGTTCTTC. This sequence encodes CASSLESIAVIYNEQFF.

This clone was counted only a few times. CDR3 bases: TGCGCCAGCAGCCCGTCTCTATCCTTTAACGAGCAGTACTTC. This codes for CASSPSLSFNEQYF. The chain recombines TRBV5-1 with TRBJ2-7; D call uncertain. V shed 4 bases and J shed 5 bases, with 16 bases lying between them. Germline V gene data show CDR1 as SGHRS and CDR2 as YFSETQ. The CDR3 is 14 amino acids.

The chain uses TRBV7-9 and TRBJ2-1; D call uncertain. There are 12 residues in the CDR3. V was trimmed by 2 bases and J by 8 bases, leaving 7 bases between them. From germline, CDR1 is SEHNR and CDR2 FQNEAQ (reference sequence). CDR3: CASSLMRDEQFF. CDR3 DNA: TGTGCCAGCAGCTTAATGCGTGATGAGCAGTTCTTC.

The CDR3 coding sequence is TGTGCCAGCAGTTTCCGGGTTCACGAGCAGTACTTC. Encoded protein: CASSFRVHEQYF. The chain recombines TRBV28 with TRBJ2-7; D gene unclear. CDR1 is MDHEN, CDR2 SYDVKM, per germline. Trimming stripped 3 bases from V and 5 bases from J, with 8 bases between. The CDR3 loop spans 12 amino acids.

This rearrangement joins TRBV5-1 to TRBJ2-2, with no clear D. The ends were cut back, 0 bases at V and 3 bases at J, with 9 bases in the middle. The CDR3 is made up of 15 amino acids. Germline V CDR1 and CDR2: SGHRS, YFSETQ. The CDR3 DNA sequence: TGCGCCAGCAGCTTGGATTCGGCGGACACCGGGGAGCTGTTTTTT. Translated: CASSLDSADTGELFF.

The chain has TRBV3-1 (or the pseudogene TRBV3-2) and TRBJ2-5, with TRBD2 identical over 11 bases. Germline CDR1 is LGHDT and CDR2 is YNNKEL (reference sequence). V trimming: 7 bases; J trimming: 4 bases; junction bases outside the gene matches: 14. The CDR3 contains 17 residues. CDR3 DNA sequence: TGTGCCAGCAAACCAAGGGTAGCGGGGGGGGTCTTAGAGACCCAGTACTTC. Protein: CASKPRVAGGVLETQYF.

Note on this clone: Relative to the germline gene, one junction end is altered; a read error may explain this. The V and J genes are TRBV28 and TRBJ1-2; D is unresolved. In germline, CDR1 is MDHEN, CDR2 SYDVKM. The CDR3 has 10 amino acids. CDR3 sequence reads: CASGSSGVIF. The CDR3 region has the DNA TGTGCCAGCGGGTCATCGGGAGTTATCTTC.

This clone was seen only once. The rearrangement uses TRBV5-1 and TRBJ1-4, with 9 positions matching TRBD1. Germline CDR1 reads SGHRS; CDR2 reads YFSETQ. The CDR3 consists of 16 residues. V was clipped by 1 base and J by 4 bases; unmatched bases: 5. CDR3 loop: CASSLTGGVNNEKLFF. The CDR3 DNA reads TGCGCCAGCAGCTTGACAGGGGGCGTCAATAATGAAAAACTGTTTTTT.

CDR3 residues: CASSPRGRVAEAFF. The CDR3 coding sequence is TGTGCCAGCTCACCGCGGGGGAGGGTCGCTGAAGCTTTCTTT. The rearrangement uses TRBV18 and TRBJ1-1, with a weak D call TRBD1 (5 bases). CDR3 length: 14 residues. V shed 3 bases and J shed 6 bases, with 14 bases lying between them. CDR1 and CDR2 (germline): KGHSH, LQKENI.

The chain uses TRBV2 and TRBJ2-7; TRBD2 might be the D (6 bases). V gave up 4 bases and J gave up 6 bases, with 13 bases separating them. There are 13 residues in the CDR3. Germline V gene data show CDR1 as SNHLY and CDR2 as FYNNEI. The CDR3 DNA reads as TGTGCCAGCAGTGGGGGCAGGGAGGCCGAGCAGTACTTC. Protein product: CASSGGREAEQYF.

DNA of the CDR3: TGTGCCACCACCGACGTAGACAGGGTCTCTGGCTACACCTTC. It encodes CATTDVDRVSGYTF. The chain has TRBV7-9 and TRBJ1-2, with 7 bases aligning to TRBD1. Germline CDR1 reads SEHNR; CDR2 reads FQNEAQ (reference sequence). Trimming took 10 bases from V and 7 from J; bases not matched to a gene: 15. This CDR3 is built from 14 residues.

Concerning this clone: The junction and the germline gene differ at one end; a read error may be behind it. V and J are TRBV6-5 and TRBJ2-7, with TRBD1 matching 11 bases. The CDR3 consists of 13 residues. Germline values: CDR1 MNHEY, CDR2 SVGAGI. CDR3 region: CASRRTGGAEWHF. The DNA for the CDR3 is TGTGCCAGCAGGAGGACAGGGGGCGCCGAGTGGCACTTC.

The chain is built from TRBV6-2 or TRBV6-3 and TRBJ2-6; D unresolved. The CDR3 totals 16 residues. CDR1 and CDR2 from the germline V gene are MNHEY and SVGEGT. Between the trimmed V and J ends, which lost 0 bases and 0 bases, there was a span of 6 bases. The CDR3 protein is CASSYSEDSGANVLTF. The CDR3 region has the DNA TGTGCCAGCAGTTACTCCGAGGACTCTGGGGCCAACGTCCTGACTTTC.

The genes are TRBV6-1 and TRBJ2-1; TRBD1 might be the D (6 bases). Deletions cut 2 bases from V and 7 bases from J, with 12 bases between. The CDR3 contains 14 residues. Germline lookup yields CDR1 MNHNS and CDR2 SASEGT. The DNA for the CDR3 is TGTGCCAGCAGTGAACGACGCAGGGGAAATGAGCAGTTCTTC. Translated, it gives CASSERRRGNEQFF.

The V and J genes are TRBV7-8 and TRBJ1-2; 9 bases align to TRBD1. Germline V gene data show CDR1 as SGHVS and CDR2 as FQNEAQ. V gave up 5 bases and J gave up 2 bases; unmatched junction bases: 6. CDR3 size: 15 residues. This CDR3 is CASSEGQGANYGYTF. The CDR3, as DNA: TGTGCCAGCAGCGAGGGACAGGGTGCCAACTATGGCTACACCTTC.

The chain couples TRBV7-3 to TRBJ2-1; D might be TRBD2 (6 bases). The CDR3 runs 13 residues. Trimming removed 1 base at V and 9 bases at J, with 10 bases between. From germline, CDR1 is SGHTA and CDR2 FQGTGA. The chain's CDR3 is CASSLIGDFEQFF. CDR3 DNA sequence: TGTGCCAGCAGCTTAATAGGGGACTTTGAGCAGTTCTTC. Supplemented by reference TRBV7-3 and TRBJ2-1, the full variable domain reads GAGVSQTPSNKVTEKGKYVELRCDPISGHTALYWYRQSLGQGPEFLIYFQGTGAADDSGLPNDRFFAVRPEGSVSTLKIQRTERGDSAVYLCASSLIGDFEQFFGPGTRLTVL.

The chain has TRBV11-2 and TRBJ2-5; no clear D gene. This CDR3 comprises 14 residues. Germline CDR1 reads SGHAT; CDR2 reads FQNNGV. V lost 1 base to trimming and J lost 2 bases, with 8 bases between them. DNA of the CDR3: TGTGCCAGCAGCTTAGCCAGATTACAAGAGACCCAGTACTTC. Translating gives CASSLARLQETQYF.

This clone was observed a single time. This chain links TRBV10-3 with TRBJ1-4; D unclear. V shed 7 bases and J shed 0 bases, with 6 bases lying between them. The CDR3 covers 13 residues. In germline, CDR1 is ENHRY, CDR2 SYGVKD. CDR3 sequence reads: CAITGSTNEKLFF. CDR3 nucleotides: TGTGCCATCACGGGATCAACTAATGAAAAACTGTTTTTT.

This rearrangement joins TRBV5-1 to TRBJ2-3; TRBD2 might be the D (6 bases). The CDR3 covers 14 residues. Trimming cost V 4 bases and J 1 base, with 10 bases left between them. Germline values: CDR1 SGHRS, CDR2 YFSETQ. DNA for the CDR3: TGCGCCAGCAGCCCTTCTAGCGGCACAGATACGCAGTATTTT. Protein product: CASSPSSGTDTQYF.

The chain carries TRBV27 and TRBJ2-7, with TRBD2 matching 11 bases. Looked up from germline, CDR1 is MNHEY and CDR2 is SMNVEV (reference sequence). CDR3 size: 16 residues. Unmatched junction bases numbered 11, after V lost 6 bases and J lost 4 bases. CDR3 in amino acids: CASSRTLAGAEYEQYF. The CDR3 coding sequence is TGTGCCAGCAGCCGGACACTAGCGGGGGCCGAATACGAGCAGTACTTC.

The chain employs TRBV2 and TRBJ2-6; possibly TRBD1 for D (6 bases). The CDR3 sequence is 15 residues long. V was trimmed by 5 bases and J by 0 bases, leaving 8 bases between them. Germline CDR1 and CDR2: SNHLY and FYNNEI. The DNA of the CDR3 is TGTGCCAGCAGTTTACAGGGCTCTGGGGCCAACGTCCTGACTTTC. The encoded protein is CASSLQGSGANVLTF.

The chain uses TRBV18 and TRBJ1-1; D call uncertain. CDR1 is KGHSH, CDR2 LQKENI, per germline. The CDR3 covers 13 residues. V was pared by 3 bases and J by 1 base, with 6 bases between. The CDR3 sequence: CASSPSGNTEAFF. CDR3 DNA sequence: TGTGCCAGCTCACCGTCAGGGAACACTGAAGCTTTCTTT.

The chain has TRBV5-1 and TRBJ2-5; possibly TRBD1 for D (6 bases). The CDR3 runs to 15 residues. The V and J ends lost 1 base and 2 bases respectively, with 12 bases between them. CDR1 SGHRS and CDR2 YFSETQ come from the germline V gene. The CDR3 loop is CASSLWGPRQETQYF. The CDR3 coding sequence is TGCGCCAGCAGCTTGTGGGGGCCGCGGCAAGAGACCCAGTACTTC.

Only one count was recorded for this clone. The gene calls are TRBV7-8 and TRBJ1-1; tentatively, D is TRBD1 (6 bases). The V end lost 3 bases, the J end lost 1 base, and 21 bases lay between the germline ends. The CDR3 covers 18 residues. Germline V gene lookup returns CDR1 SGHVS and CDR2 FQNEAQ. In DNA form, the CDR3 reads TGTGCCAGCAGCTTGAGACCCCGGGACAACCGAGGGAACACTGAAGCTTTCTTT. It encodes CASSLRPRDNRGNTEAFF.